The clone carrying this T cell receptor (beta chain) was detected only a few times. RNA transcripts yielded amplified TCR beta CDR3 regions. Researchers ran a first-round RT-PCR on the TCR CDR3 using the HTBI primer set. TCRdb itself ran the multiplex PCR reads through MiXCR, one entry per CDR3 protein. The sample has around 690,000 distinct CDR3 sequences; roughly 17% are singletons. The data were obtained in a study of T cells in Graves' hyperthyroidism and ophthalmopathy. The diagnoses drew upon clinical symptoms, serum thyroxine and TRAb, thyroid ultrasound and orbital computed tomography. The sequence derives from a man in his fifties with Graves' hyperthyroidism. The sequencing sample was made of blood.

The CDR3 region has the DNA TGTGCCAGCAGTGCCCGCAGGGCGCAGAACACTGAAGCTTTCTTT. Translation: CASSARRAQNTEAFF. The chain recombines TRBV25-1 with TRBJ1-1, with a weak D call TRBD1 (5 bases). This CDR3 comprises 15 residues. Germline CDR1 is MGHDK and CDR2 is SYGVNS. V lost 4 bases, J lost 1 base, and 13 bases lay in between.